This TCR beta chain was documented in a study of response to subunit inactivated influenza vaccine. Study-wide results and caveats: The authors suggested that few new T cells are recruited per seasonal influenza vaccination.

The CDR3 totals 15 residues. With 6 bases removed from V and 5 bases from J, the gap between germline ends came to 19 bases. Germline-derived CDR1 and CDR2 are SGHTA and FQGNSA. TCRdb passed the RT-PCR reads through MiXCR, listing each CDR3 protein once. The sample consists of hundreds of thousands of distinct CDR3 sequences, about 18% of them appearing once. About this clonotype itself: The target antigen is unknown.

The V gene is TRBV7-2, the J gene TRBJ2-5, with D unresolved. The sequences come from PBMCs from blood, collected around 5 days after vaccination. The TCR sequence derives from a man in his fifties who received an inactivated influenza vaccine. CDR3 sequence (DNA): TGTGCCAGCAGAGTATCGGGCAGTAGGTCGGAGACCCAGTACTTC. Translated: CASRVSGSRSETQYF.